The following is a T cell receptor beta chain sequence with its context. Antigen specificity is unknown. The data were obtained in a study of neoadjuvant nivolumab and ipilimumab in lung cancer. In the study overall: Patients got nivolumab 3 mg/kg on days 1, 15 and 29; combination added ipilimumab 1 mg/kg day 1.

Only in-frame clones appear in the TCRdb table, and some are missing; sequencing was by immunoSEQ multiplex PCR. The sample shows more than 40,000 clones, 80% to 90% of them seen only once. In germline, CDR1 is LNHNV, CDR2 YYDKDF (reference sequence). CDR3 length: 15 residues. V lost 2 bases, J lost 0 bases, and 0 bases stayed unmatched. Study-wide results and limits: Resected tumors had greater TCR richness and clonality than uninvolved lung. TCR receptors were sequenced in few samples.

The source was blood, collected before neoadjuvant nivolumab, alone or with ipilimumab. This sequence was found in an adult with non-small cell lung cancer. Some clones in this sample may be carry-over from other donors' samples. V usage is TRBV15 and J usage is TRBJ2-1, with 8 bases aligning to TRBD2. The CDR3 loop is CATSRLAGSYNEQFF. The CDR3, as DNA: TGTGCCACCAGCAGACTAGCGGGCTCCTACAATGAGCAGTTCTTC.